Below, 14 T cell receptor beta chains from the same sample are listed, as sequenced in a study of T cells after yellow fever vaccination. TCRdb reprocessed the 5' RACE reads with MiXCR, giving one entry per CDR3 protein. The top ten hold around 15% of the sample, which has just under 600,000 distinct CDR3 sequences, approximately 12% seen once. The input for sequencing was PBMCs, taken on the day of the yellow fever booster vaccination. These receptors originate from a man under 40 who received the YFV17D yellow fever vaccine.

This clonotype was seen at least ten times. V and J are TRBV7-9 and TRBJ2-3; 10 nucleotides agree with TRBD2. The CDR3 consists of 16 residues. Trimming removed 5 bases from V and 2 bases from J; junction bases left unmatched: 7. Germline V gene sequence: CDR1 SEHNR, CDR2 FQNEAQ (reference sequence). CDR3 region: CASSPPLAGVTDTQYF. As DNA, the CDR3 is TGTGCCAGCAGCCCACCCCTAGCGGGGGTCACAGATACGCAGTATTTT.

This clonotype was recorded a few times. The chain combines TRBV9 with TRBJ2-5; 7 bases map to TRBD2. The trim removed 0 bases at V and 4 bases at J, leaving 9 bases unmatched. The CDR3 sequence is 16 residues long. Germline V lookup: CDR1 SGDLS, CDR2 YYNGEE. CDR3 sequence (DNA): TGTGCCAGCAGCGTAGGCCCGCGGGAGTGGCTAGAGACCCAGTACTTC. Translated, it gives CASSVGPREWLETQYF.

A few counts support this clonotype. A junction end diverges from the germline sequence, so it may reflect a read error. The chain is built from TRBV19 and TRBJ2-7; D is undetermined. The germline V gene has CDR1 LNHDA and CDR2 SQIVND (reference sequence). This CDR3 is 9 amino acids long. This CDR3 is CASIPRWSF. The DNA for the CDR3 is TGTGCCAGTATCCCGCGGTGGAGCTTC.

This chain joins TRBV9 and TRBJ2-2; 9 nucleotides match TRBD1. V trimming: 0 bases; J trimming: 1 base; junction bases outside the gene matches: 4. This CDR3 spans 17 amino acids. Germline CDR1 and CDR2: SGDLS and YYNGEE. The CDR3 sequence is CASSVVRDRVNTGELFF. CDR3 nucleotides: TGTGCCAGCAGCGTAGTGAGGGACAGGGTGAACACCGGGGAGCTGTTTTTT.

This clonotype showed up just a few times. This chain connects TRBV7-2 to TRBJ1-5, with D unclear. V dropped 3 bases and J dropped 4 bases, with 7 bases sitting between them. The CDR3 is 13 amino acids. Per germline, CDR1 SGHTA and CDR2 FQGNSA. The CDR3 DNA follows: TGTGCCAGCAGCTTCGAAGTAAATCAGCCCCAGCATTTT. Its protein product is CASSFEVNQPQHF.

This clonotype was seen only a few times. This sequence joins TRBV7-2 and TRBJ2-3; D is unresolved. Germline CDR1 is SGHTA and CDR2 is FQGNSA. Trimming left V 0 bases short and J 12 bases short, with 10 bases between. CDR3 length equals 12 residues. The CDR3 sequence is CASSLARNLQYF. DNA for the CDR3: TGTGCCAGCAGCTTAGCTCGTAACCTCCAGTATTTT.

This clonotype was seen only a few times. The chain employs TRBV28 and TRBJ2-1, with 16 bases identical to TRBD2. The length of the CDR3 is 18 residues. Per the germline V gene, CDR1 is MDHEN and CDR2 is SYDVKM. V shed 5 bases, J shed 5 bases, and the junction held 9 bases outside the gene matches. The CDR3 DNA follows: TGTGCCAGCAGTCCTGGGACTAGCGGGAGGGGTCTGAACAATGAGCAGTTCTTC. Translation gives CASSPGTSGRGLNNEQFF.

The gene calls are TRBV5-1 and TRBJ2-5, with 7 bases fitting TRBD1. CDR3 length equals 16 residues. CDR1 is SGHRS and CDR2 is YFSETQ in the germline V gene. Unmatched junction bases numbered 13, after V lost 0 bases and J lost 8 bases. This CDR3 reads CASSLAPGQHLGTQYF. The CDR3, as DNA: TGCGCCAGCAGCTTGGCCCCGGGACAGCACCTGGGTACCCAGTACTTC.

The V and J genes are TRBV6-1 and TRBJ2-7; 7 nucleotides agree with TRBD1. Germline CDR1 and CDR2: MNHNS and SASEGT. The V segment lost 6 bases and the J segment 2 bases; nucleotides outside the gene matches: 7. This CDR3 has 14 residues. The CDR3 nucleotides read TGTGCCAGCAGCGACTACAGGGGACCCTACGAGCAGTACTTC. Protein: CASSDYRGPYEQYF.

This clonotype was seen more than once but under ten times. The rearrangement joins TRBV19 to TRBJ2-5; D remains ambiguous. The CDR3 runs 12 residues. Deletions cut 11 bases from V and 3 bases from J, with 13 bases between. Germline CDR1 and CDR2: LNHDA and SQIVND (reference sequence). The CDR3 loop is CASSNEKETQYF. The CDR3 DNA reads TGTGCCTCCAGTAACGAAAAAGAGACCCAGTACTTC.

V gene TRBV7-2 combines with J gene TRBJ2-4; D is uncertain. Germline lookup yields CDR1 SGHTA and CDR2 FQGNSA. The CDR3 covers 16 residues. V was clipped by 5 bases and J by 9 bases, with 23 bases between them. This chain's CDR3 is CASSPRKKAAVAIQYF. The CDR3 coding sequence is TGTGCCAGCAGCCCGCGGAAAAAGGCGGCTGTGGCCATTCAGTACTTC.

The genes are TRBV2 and TRBJ2-3; 8 bases match TRBD2. This CDR3 comprises 16 residues. CDR1 SNHLY and CDR2 FYNNEI come from the germline V gene. V lost 5 bases to trimming and J lost 4 bases; unmatched junction nucleotides: 11. The CDR3 loop is CASSRRGGAGADTQYF. The CDR3, as DNA: TGTGCCAGCAGTCGCCGTGGGGGAGCGGGAGCAGATACGCAGTATTTT.

J is TRBJ2-3 and V is TRBV6-2 or TRBV6-3; TRBD2 matches at 9 bases. Germline loops: CDR1 MNHEY, CDR2 SVGEGT. The CDR3 is 18 amino acids. Unmatched junction bases numbered 7, after V lost 0 bases and J lost 0 bases. The CDR3 protein is CASSYSASAGGSTDTQYF. The CDR3 DNA is TGTGCCAGCAGTTACTCCGCGTCGGCGGGAGGGAGCACAGATACGCAGTATTTT.

This clonotype was observed at least ten times. The rearrangement uses TRBV6-5 and TRBJ2-7, with a possible D match to TRBD2 (5 bases). V lost 4 bases and J lost 9, with 19 bases in between. The CDR3 sequence is 14 residues long. Germline CDR1 MNHEY, CDR2 SVGAGI. The CDR3 loop is CASSLLPQSRAQYF. Written as DNA, the CDR3 is TGTGCCAGCAGTTTGCTCCCACAGTCGAGGGCGCAGTACTTC.